Listed here are 27 T cell receptor beta chains from one sample, sequenced in a study of cytomegalovirus exposure and HLA in healthy donors (TCRdb year 2017). The library was generated by the immunoSEQ multiplex PCR assay. The multiplex PCR relied on a mix of 60 forward primers for TCR Vbeta segments and 13 reverse primers for TCR Jbeta segments. Imported from immuneACCESS, the table was reduced by TCRdb to in-frame sequences with V and J called. These copies leave out some clones; in studies compared against another copy, an unresolved V gene accounts for under half, and the cause of the remainder is not known. In this sample the table shows 190,000 or so clones, 70% to 80% of which occur a single time. Clones ranked in the top ten supply more than 1.5% of the sample. The sample taken for sequencing was PBMCs. These receptors all come from a girl under 18 in good health and CMV-seropositive.

This chain connects TRBV5-6 to TRBJ2-5; TRBD2 aligns across 11 bases. V was pared by 3 bases and J by 5 bases, with 9 bases of the junction left unmatched. There are 16 residues in the CDR3. The germline CDR1 and CDR2 sequences are SGHDT and YYEEEE. CDR3 sequence reads: CASSSLAGGRPETQYF. The CDR3 DNA follows: TGTGCCAGCAGCTCCTTAGCGGGGGGGCGCCCGGAGACCCAGTACTTC.

V usage is TRBV12-5 and J usage is TRBJ1-5; maybe TRBD1 (6 bases). Germline V gene sequence: CDR1 LGHNT, CDR2 FRNRAP. Deletions cut 4 bases from V and 3 bases from J, with 10 bases between. The CDR3 consists of 14 residues. The CDR3 DNA is TGTGCTAGTGGTTCGGACAGCATCAATCAGCCCCAGCATTTT. Its protein is CASGSDSINQPQHF.

This clone showed up just a few times. The chain is built from TRBV19 and TRBJ2-4; 8 bases fit TRBD1. The CDR3 loop spans 12 amino acids. Unmatched junction bases numbered 7, after V lost 5 bases and J lost 13 bases. Germline V gene data show CDR1 as LNHDA and CDR2 as SQIVND (reference sequence). The CDR3 here is CASSGDRTVQYF. DNA for the CDR3: TGTGCCAGTAGTGGGGACAGGACAGTGCAGTACTTC.

V and J are TRBV5-5 and TRBJ2-1; D might be TRBD2 (5 bases). The V and J ends lost 0 bases and 8 bases respectively, with 12 bases between them. Germline CDR1 and CDR2: SGHKS and YYEKEE (reference sequence). The length of the CDR3 is 14 residues. As DNA, the CDR3 is TGTGCCAGCAGCTTGGAGGCGGGTTGGTATGAGCAGTTCTTC. It codes for CASSLEAGWYEQFF.

The rearrangement uses TRBV27 and TRBJ2-3; D is uncertain. The length of the CDR3 is 15 residues. Germline assignment: CDR1 MNHEY and CDR2 SMNVEV (reference sequence). Trimming removed 3 bases from V and 2 bases from J, with 12 bases in between. CDR3 in amino acids: CASSFLHPDTDTQYF. DNA for the CDR3: TGTGCCAGCAGTTTTTTACATCCCGACACAGATACGCAGTATTTT.

The CDR3 protein is CASSLAGGSNSPLHF. As DNA, the CDR3 is TGTGCCAGCAGCTTGGCCGGAGGGTCTAATTCACCCCTCCACTTT. This chain uses TRBV5-6 with TRBJ1-6; no firm D call. Trimming shortened V by 0 bases and J by 6 bases, and 10 bases separated the two germline ends. CDR1 and CDR2 (germline): SGHDT, YYEEEE. CDR3 size: 15 residues.

This clone was seen a single time. This chain uses TRBV11-2 with TRBJ2-7; no clear D gene. CDR1 is SGHAT and CDR2 is FQNNGV in the germline V gene. The ends were cut back, 0 bases at V and 5 bases at J, with 11 bases in the middle. CDR3 length: 14 residues. The CDR3 DNA reads as TGTGCCAGCAGCTTAGACAGGTTAAGGAACGAGCAGTACTTC. This sequence encodes CASSLDRLRNEQYF.

The chain employs TRBV6-1 and TRBJ1-2; D possibly corresponds to TRBD1 (6 bases). Germline values: CDR1 MNHNS, CDR2 SASEGT. The V end lost 9 bases, the J end lost 6 bases, and 14 bases lay between the germline ends. CDR3 length equals 12 residues. Here the CDR3 reads CASVQEGDGYTF. The DNA for the CDR3 is TGTGCCAGTGTCCAAGAGGGGGATGGCTACACCTTC.

The gene calls are TRBV5-1 and TRBJ2-1; 8 nucleotides line up with TRBD1. With 1 base clipped from V and 6 bases from J, the junction kept 3 bases outside the gene matches. The CDR3 is 14 amino acids. Germline V CDR1 and CDR2: SGHRS, YFSETQ. The CDR3 loop is CASSLRGQANEQFF. The DNA of the CDR3 is TGCGCCAGCAGCTTGCGGGGACAGGCCAATGAGCAGTTCTTC.

The V gene is TRBV5-6, the J gene TRBJ2-7; tentative D call: TRBD1 (5 bases). The CDR3 runs 13 residues. Germline CDR1 and CDR2: SGHDT and YYEEEE. V was clipped by 6 bases and J by 4 bases, with 14 bases between them. The CDR3 sequence is CASIPRGGYEQYF. In DNA, the CDR3 is TGTGCCAGCATCCCAAGGGGCGGATACGAGCAGTACTTC.

The count of this clone is one. The rearrangement uses TRBV5-1 and TRBJ2-5; TRBD2 matches at 11 bases. CDR1 and CDR2 from the germline V gene are SGHRS and YFSETQ. Trimming took 4 bases from V and 10 from J; bases not matched to a gene: 12. The CDR3 runs 15 residues. The CDR3 here is CASSVTSGELRDQYF. DNA for the CDR3: TGCGCCAGCAGCGTGACTAGCGGGGAGCTGCGTGACCAGTACTTC.

This rearrangement joins TRBV4-1 to TRBJ1-4; D is perhaps TRBD1 (6 bases). Trimming took 0 bases from V and 7 from J, leaving 12 bases between them. CDR3 length: 15 amino acids. In germline, CDR1 is MGHRA, CDR2 YSYEKL. CDR3 coding DNA: TGCGCCAGCAGCCAAGATGGGCAGGGGCGTGAAAAACTGTTTTTT. Its protein product is CASSQDGQGREKLFF.

The chain has TRBV10-3 and TRBJ2-2; 8 bases line up with TRBD1. Trimming cost V 10 bases and J 4 bases; bases outside gene matches: 5. The CDR3 is made up of 13 amino acids. Germline CDR1 and CDR2: ENHRY and SYGVKD. The CDR3 sequence: CATTGGSTGELFF. In DNA, the CDR3 is TGTGCCACTACAGGGGGGAGCACCGGGGAGCTGTTTTTT.

The sample holds one count of this clone. The gene calls are TRBV5-1 and TRBJ2-5, with 8 bases fitting TRBD2. This CDR3 has 15 residues. Germline CDR1 reads SGHRS; CDR2 reads YFSETQ. Trimming took 0 bases from V and 6 from J; bases not matched to a gene: 7. CDR3: CASSLGSGGLKTQYF. In nucleotides, the CDR3 is TGCGCCAGCAGCTTGGGTTCGGGGGGGCTGAAGACCCAGTACTTC.

Here the CDR3 reads CASSLDPGGAYEQYF. CDR3 nucleotide sequence: TGTGCCAGCAGCTTGGACCCCGGGGGGGCCTACGAGCAGTACTTC. The rearrangement links TRBV5-4 to TRBJ2-7; 8 positions agree with TRBD2. Germline V gene sequence: CDR1 SGHNT, CDR2 YYREEE (reference sequence). This CDR3 has 15 amino acids. V lost 0 bases and J lost 2; bases outside the gene matches: 4.

The chain has TRBV5-8 and TRBJ2-3; 10 bases agree with TRBD1. Trimming took 5 bases from V and 6 from J; bases not matched to a gene: 9. Germline V gene sequence: CDR1 SGHTS, CDR2 YDEGEE. The CDR3 has 15 amino acids. The CDR3 sequence: CASRERQGARDTQYF. The CDR3 nucleotides read TGTGCCAGCAGGGAGAGACAGGGGGCGCGGGATACGCAGTATTTT.

The chain recombines TRBV9 with TRBJ1-2, with TRBD1 matching 12 bases. The CDR3 sequence is 16 residues long. V was pared by 9 bases and J by 8 bases, with 17 bases of the junction left unmatched. Germline V CDR1 and CDR2: SGDLS, YYNGEE. The CDR3 is CATPPRDRGLYDGYTF. The CDR3 region has the DNA TGTGCCACCCCACCCCGGGACAGGGGGCTGTACGACGGCTACACCTTC.

The CDR3 DNA reads as TGCAGCGTCGGACAGGGCCAGGGCTACACCTTC. This sequence encodes CSVGQGQGYTF. The rearrangement uses TRBV29-1 and TRBJ1-2; 8 bases agree with TRBD1. The CDR3 loop spans 11 amino acids. J gave up 8 bases and V 6 bases, and 5 bases lay outside the gene matches. Per the germline V gene, CDR1 is SQVTM and CDR2 is ANQGSEA.

As regards this clone: Within the sample, other DNA sequences also encode this same CDR3. The chain is built from TRBV7-9 and TRBJ2-3; 9 bases align to TRBD1. V was clipped by 1 base and J by 4 bases; unmatched bases: 0. This CDR3 region has 14 residues. Per the germline V gene, CDR1 is SEHNR and CDR2 is FQNEAQ (reference sequence). This CDR3 reads CASSLGQGADTQYF. CDR3 coding DNA: TGTGCCAGCAGCTTAGGACAGGGGGCAGATACGCAGTATTTT.

V gene TRBV5-1 combines with J gene TRBJ2-7; 9 bases fit TRBD1. The germline V gene encodes CDR1 SGHRS and CDR2 YFSETQ. V lost 0 bases, J lost 4 bases, and 2 bases stayed unmatched. The CDR3 is made up of 14 amino acids. This CDR3 is CASSLVQGAYEQYF. In DNA, the CDR3 is TGCGCCAGCAGCTTGGTACAGGGGGCGTACGAGCAGTACTTC.

This chain connects TRBV5-5 to TRBJ1-1; D is undetermined. The CDR3 spans 14 residues. The germline V gene encodes CDR1 SGHKS and CDR2 YYEKEE (reference sequence). V lost 5 bases and J 3 bases, leaving 14 bases between the germline ends. CDR3 bases: TGTGCCAGCAGAACTCAGGTTTCCTACACTGAAGCTTTCTTT. Amino acid sequence: CASRTQVSYTEAFF.

The J gene is TRBJ2-1, the V gene TRBV28; no clear D. Germline lookup yields CDR1 MDHEN and CDR2 SYDVKM. V shed 6 bases and J shed 5 bases, with 5 bases lying between them. The length of the CDR3 is 11 residues. Here the CDR3 DNA reads TGTGCCAGCAGAGCCGACAATGAGCAGTTCTTC. Its protein product is CASRADNEQFF.

This chain joins TRBV7-2 and TRBJ2-7, with 14 positions matching TRBD2. From germline, CDR1 is SGHTA and CDR2 FQGNSA. The CDR3 consists of 15 residues. V shed 5 bases and J 2 bases; nucleotides not matched to a gene: 2. This CDR3 is CASSQGLAGAYEQYF. The CDR3, as DNA: TGTGCCAGCAGCCAGGGACTAGCGGGGGCCTACGAGCAGTACTTC.

This clone was counted a few times. The chain links TRBV10-3 to TRBJ1-2; 7 bases are a match to TRBD1. This CDR3 region has 16 residues. V gave up 10 bases and J gave up 6 bases; unmatched junction bases: 20. Germline assignment: CDR1 ENHRY and CDR2 SYGVKD. The CDR3 region is CATDTSGQALQDGYTF. The CDR3 region has the DNA TGTGCCACGGATACCTCCGGACAGGCCCTCCAGGATGGCTACACCTTC.

The gene calls are TRBV5-1 and TRBJ1-1, with D perhaps matching TRBD1 (6 bases). The CDR3 runs 15 residues. Germline values: CDR1 SGHRS, CDR2 YFSETQ. Between the trimmed V and J ends, which lost 1 base and 8 bases, there was a span of 18 bases. DNA for the CDR3: TGCGCCAGCAGCTTGTTCAGGGGCAGAGTGGTAGAAGCTTTCTTT. Its translation is CASSLFRGRVVEAFF. Using reference TRBV5-1 and TRBJ1-1 for the parts outside the CDR3, the full variable domain is KAGVTQTPRYLIKTRGQQVTLSCSPISGHRSVSWYQQTPGQGLQFLFEYFSETQRNKGNFPGRFSGRQFSNSRSEMNVSTLELGDSALYLCASSLFRGRVVEAFFGQGTRLTVV.

The gene calls are TRBV27 and TRBJ1-1; D unresolved. The V end lost 5 bases, the J end lost 0 bases, and 7 bases lay between the germline ends. Per the germline V gene, CDR1 is MNHEY and CDR2 is SMNVEV (reference sequence). The CDR3 covers 13 residues. The CDR3 DNA reads as TGTGCCAGCAGTCAACTAGTGAACACTGAAGCTTTCTTT. It specifies CASSQLVNTEAFF.

Note on this clone: Other DNA sequences in the sample encode the same CDR3. J is TRBJ1-1 and V is TRBV11-2, with D perhaps TRBD1 (5 bases). Between the trimmed V and J ends, which lost 5 bases and 5 bases, there was a span of 9 bases. This CDR3 spans 12 amino acids. Germline assignment: CDR1 SGHAT and CDR2 FQNNGV. The CDR3 reads CASSRGGTEAFF. The CDR3 bases are TGTGCCAGCAGCCGCGGGGGGACTGAAGCTTTCTTT.